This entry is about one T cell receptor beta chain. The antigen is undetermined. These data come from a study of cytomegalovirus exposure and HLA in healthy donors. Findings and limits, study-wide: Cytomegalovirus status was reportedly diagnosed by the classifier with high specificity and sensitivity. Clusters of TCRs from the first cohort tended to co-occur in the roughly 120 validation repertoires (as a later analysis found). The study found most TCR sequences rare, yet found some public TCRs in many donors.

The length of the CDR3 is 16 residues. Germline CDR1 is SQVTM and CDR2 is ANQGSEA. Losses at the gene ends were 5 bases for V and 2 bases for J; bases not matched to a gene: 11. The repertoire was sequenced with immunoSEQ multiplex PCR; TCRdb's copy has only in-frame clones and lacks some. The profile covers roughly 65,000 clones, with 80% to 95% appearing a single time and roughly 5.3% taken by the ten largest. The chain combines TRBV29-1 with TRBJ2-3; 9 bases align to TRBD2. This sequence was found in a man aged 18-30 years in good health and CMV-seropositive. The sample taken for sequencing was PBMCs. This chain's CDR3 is CSVPPGLADNTDTQYF. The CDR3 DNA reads TGCAGCGTTCCTCCGGGACTAGCAGATAACACAGATACGCAGTATTTT.